The 17 T cell receptor beta chains listed next were all sequenced from one sample in a study of monozygotic twins with inflammatory bowel disease. TCRdb reprocessed the 5' RACE reads and stores each CDR3 protein as one record, lacking DNA. This sample contains about 160,000 distinct CDR3 sequences. Specimen: blood. Receptor source: a human donor with ulcerative colitis or Crohn's disease, or a healthy co-twin of an affected twin (not recorded which).

The J gene is TRBJ2-1, the V gene TRBV20-1; TCRdb returns TRBD1, unconfirmable since there is no DNA. Germline V gives CDR1 DFQATT, CDR2 SNEGSKA (reference sequence). This CDR3 comprises 14 residues. The CDR3 loop reads CSASITGGLNEQFF.

The chain joins TRBV9 to TRBJ1-1. This CDR3 has 14 amino acids. Germline assignment: CDR1 SGDLS and CDR2 YYNGEE. This CDR3 is CASSIGGGDTEAFF.

The genes are TRBV18 and TRBJ2-7. This CDR3 contains 17 residues. Germline values: CDR1 KGHSH, CDR2 LQKENI. CDR3 protein: CASSPGRWGVNSYEQYF.

The rearrangement links TRBV5-1 to TRBJ2-2; TCRdb indicates TRBD1, and absent DNA this call remains unverified. The CDR3 spans 15 residues. The germline V gene encodes CDR1 SGHRS and CDR2 YFSETQ. The CDR3 sequence is CASSFTGFFTGELFF.

The J gene is TRBJ1-5, the V gene TRBV5-1; TCRdb lists TRBD1, though no DNA is available to test this call. Looked up from germline, CDR1 is SGHRS and CDR2 is YFSETQ. This CDR3 spans 15 amino acids. The CDR3 sequence is CASKLTAQSNQPQHF.

The chain links TRBV3-1 to TRBJ2-1; lacking DNA, the TRBD2 call made by TCRdb goes unchecked. The length of the CDR3 is 12 residues. Germline V gene lookup returns CDR1 LGHDT and CDR2 YNNKEL (reference sequence). This CDR3 reads CASSQWEGEQFF.

The CDR3 is CASSWTGDEQYF. The chain carries TRBV12-3 or TRBV12-4 and TRBJ2-7; lacking DNA, the TRBD1 call made by TCRdb goes unchecked. This CDR3 spans 12 amino acids.

The chain carries TRBV25-1 and TRBJ2-7. The germline CDR1 and CDR2 sequences are MGHDK and SYGVNS. The CDR3 is 15 residues long. The CDR3: CASSGHVGSSYEQYF.

This sequence joins TRBV20-1 and TRBJ1-5. Per germline, CDR1 DFQATT and CDR2 SNEGSKA (reference sequence). The CDR3 length is 13 residues. CDR3 in amino acids: CSARVGSNQPQHF.

The chain employs TRBV2 and TRBJ1-6; TCRdb indicates TRBD1, and absent DNA this call remains unverified. From germline, CDR1 is SNHLY and CDR2 FYNNEI. CDR3 length: 13 amino acids. CDR3 residues: CASKDRENSPLHF.

The chain couples TRBV7-9 to TRBJ2-1. This CDR3 is built from 14 residues. Germline V gives CDR1 SEHNR, CDR2 FQNEAQ (reference sequence). The chain's CDR3 is CASSLLSVYNEQFF.

V is TRBV12-3 or TRBV12-4 and J is TRBJ1-1; TCRdb gives TRBD1 as the D gene, but with no DNA this cannot be confirmed. This CDR3 is built from 14 residues. This CDR3 is CASTWTGMNTEAFF.

The rearrangement joins TRBV7-3 to TRBJ2-7; TCRdb calls TRBD2, which cannot be checked without DNA. CDR1 is SGHTA and CDR2 is FQGTGA in the germline V gene. CDR3 size: 14 residues. The CDR3 loop reads CASSPGPSGYEQYF.

J is TRBJ2-2 and V is TRBV5-1; TCRdb calls TRBD2, which cannot be checked without DNA. CDR1 is SGHRS, CDR2 YFSETQ, per germline. The CDR3 is made up of 16 amino acids. The CDR3 region is CASRAGTSANTGELFF. The complete variable domain, with remaining parts taken from reference TRBV5-1 and TRBJ2-2, reads KAGVTQTPRYLIKTRGQQVTLSCSPISGHRSVSWYQQTPGQGLQFLFEYFSETQRNKGNFPGRFSGRQFSNSRSEMNVSTLELGDSALYLCASRAGTSANTGELFFGEGSRLTVL.

V is TRBV13 and J is TRBJ2-3; the TRBD2 assignment by TCRdb is unverifiable without DNA. The CDR3 totals 14 residues. CDR1 and CDR2 from the germline V gene are PRHDT and FYEKMQ (reference sequence). The CDR3 here is CASSPGGPTDTQYF.

The chain uses TRBV10-3 and TRBJ2-7. CDR1 ENHRY and CDR2 SYGVKD come from the germline V gene. The CDR3 is 12 amino acids. CDR3: CAIRSGSYEQYF.

The chain joins TRBV4-1 to TRBJ1-2. The CDR3 consists of 16 residues. The germline gives CDR1 MGHRA, CDR2 YSYEKL. CDR3 in amino acids: CASSHILRFSNYGYTF.